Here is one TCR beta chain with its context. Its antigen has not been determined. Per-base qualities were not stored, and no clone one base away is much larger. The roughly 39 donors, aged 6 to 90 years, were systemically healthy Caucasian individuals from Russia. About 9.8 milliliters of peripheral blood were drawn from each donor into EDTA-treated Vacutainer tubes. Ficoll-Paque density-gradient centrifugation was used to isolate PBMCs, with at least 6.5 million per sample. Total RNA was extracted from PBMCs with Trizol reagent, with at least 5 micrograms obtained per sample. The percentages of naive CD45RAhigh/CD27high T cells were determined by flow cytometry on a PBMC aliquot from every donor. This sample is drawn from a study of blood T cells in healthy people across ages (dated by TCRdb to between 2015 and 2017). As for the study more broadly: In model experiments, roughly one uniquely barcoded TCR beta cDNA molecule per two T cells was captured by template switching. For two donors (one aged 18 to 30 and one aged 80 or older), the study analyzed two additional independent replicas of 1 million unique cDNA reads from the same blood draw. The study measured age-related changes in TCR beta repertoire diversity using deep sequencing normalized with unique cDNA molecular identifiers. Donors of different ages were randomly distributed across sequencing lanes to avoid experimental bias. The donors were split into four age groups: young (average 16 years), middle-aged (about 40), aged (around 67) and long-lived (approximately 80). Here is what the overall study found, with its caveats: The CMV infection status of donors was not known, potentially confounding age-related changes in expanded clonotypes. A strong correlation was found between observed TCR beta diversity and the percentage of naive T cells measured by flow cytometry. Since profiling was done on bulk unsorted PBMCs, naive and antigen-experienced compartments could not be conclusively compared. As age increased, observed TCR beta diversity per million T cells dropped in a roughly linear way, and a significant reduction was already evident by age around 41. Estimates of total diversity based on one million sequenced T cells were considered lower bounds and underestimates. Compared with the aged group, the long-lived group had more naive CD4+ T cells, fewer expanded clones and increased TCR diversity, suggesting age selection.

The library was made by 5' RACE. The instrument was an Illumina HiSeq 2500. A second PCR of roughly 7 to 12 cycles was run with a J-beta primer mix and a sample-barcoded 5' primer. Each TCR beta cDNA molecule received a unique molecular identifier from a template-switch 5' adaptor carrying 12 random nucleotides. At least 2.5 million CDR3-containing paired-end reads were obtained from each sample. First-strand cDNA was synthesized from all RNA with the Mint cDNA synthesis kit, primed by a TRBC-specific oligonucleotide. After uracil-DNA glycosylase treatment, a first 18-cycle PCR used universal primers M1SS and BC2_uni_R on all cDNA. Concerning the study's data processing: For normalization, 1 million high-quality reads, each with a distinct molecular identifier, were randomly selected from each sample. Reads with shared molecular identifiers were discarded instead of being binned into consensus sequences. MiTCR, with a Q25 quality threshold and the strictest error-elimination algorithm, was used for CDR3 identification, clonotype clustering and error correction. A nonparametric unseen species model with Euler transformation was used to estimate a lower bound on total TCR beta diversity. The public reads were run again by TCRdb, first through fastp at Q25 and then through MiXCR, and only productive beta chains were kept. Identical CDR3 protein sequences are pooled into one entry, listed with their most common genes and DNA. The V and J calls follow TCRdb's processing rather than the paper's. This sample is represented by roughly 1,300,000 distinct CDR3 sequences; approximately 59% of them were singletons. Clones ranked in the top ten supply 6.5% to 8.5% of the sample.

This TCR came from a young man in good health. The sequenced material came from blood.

The CDR3 protein sequence reads: CSARGASPSTDTQYF. The sequenced DNA: TGCAGTGCTAGAGGGGCTAGCCCTAGCACAGATACGCAGTATTTT. The chain is made from TRBV20-1 and TRBJ2-3; the D region possibly corresponds to TRBD2 (5 bases align). The CDR3 runs 15 amino acids, cysteine and phenylalanine included. Just the 45-base CDR3 DNA is kept, in frame starting at base 1. V is shortened by 1 base, J by 0 bases, and the region joining them spans 11 bases. The germline V gene (reference sequence) provides CDR1 DFQATT and CDR2 SNEGSKA.